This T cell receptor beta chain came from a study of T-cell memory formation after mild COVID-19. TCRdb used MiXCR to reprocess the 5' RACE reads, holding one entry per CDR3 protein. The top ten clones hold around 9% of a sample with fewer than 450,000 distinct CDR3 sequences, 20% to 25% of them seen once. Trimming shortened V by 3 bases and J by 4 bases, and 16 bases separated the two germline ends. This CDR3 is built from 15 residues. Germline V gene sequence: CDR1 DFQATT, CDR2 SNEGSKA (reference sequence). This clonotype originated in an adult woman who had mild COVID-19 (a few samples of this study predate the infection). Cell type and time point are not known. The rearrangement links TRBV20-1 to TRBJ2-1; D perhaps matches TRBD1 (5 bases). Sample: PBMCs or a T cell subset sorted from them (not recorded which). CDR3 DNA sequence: TGCAGTGCTAGGGGTTCTGGGGCCTCTTACAATGAGCAGTTCTTC. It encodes CSARGSGASYNEQFF.